The 10 T cell receptor beta chains below were found in one sample sequenced in a study of blood T cell repertoires in COVID-19. The protocol was immunoSEQ multiplex PCR, while the TCRdb copy is restricted to in-frame clones and leaves out a portion. The data show tens of thousands of clones, roughly 88% seen once. Specimen: peripheral blood. The source is a man aged 50 or older with COVID-19, enrolled during active disease.

The chain employs TRBV7-9 and TRBJ2-3; no definite D call. Germline V gene data show CDR1 as SEHNR and CDR2 as FQNEAQ (reference sequence). This CDR3 has 14 amino acids. V shed 3 bases and J shed 0 bases, with 7 bases lying between them. CDR3: CASSLAVSTDTQYF. For the CDR3, the DNA is TGTGCCAGCAGCTTGGCGGTTAGCACAGATACGCAGTATTTT.

The J gene is TRBJ2-1, the V gene TRBV5-6; D unclear. V dropped 0 bases and J dropped 7 bases, with 8 bases sitting between them. CDR1 SGHDT and CDR2 YYEEEE come from the germline V gene. CDR3 length: 13 residues. The CDR3 bases are TGTGCCAGCAGCTTGGGTGAGAGTAATGAGCAGTTCTTC. This translates into CASSLGESNEQFF. Using reference TRBV5-6 and TRBJ2-1 for the parts outside the CDR3, the full variable domain is DAGVTQSPTHLIKTRGQQVTLRCSPKSGHDTVSWYQQALGQGPQFIFQYYEEEERQRGNFPDRFSGHQFPNYSSELNVNALLLGDSALYLCASSLGESNEQFFGPGTRLTVL.

The chain uses TRBV19 and TRBJ1-3; D ambiguous. Germline assignment: CDR1 LNHDA and CDR2 SQIVND (reference sequence). Trimming stripped 3 bases from V and 0 bases from J, with 9 bases between. CDR3 length: 15 residues. In DNA, the CDR3 is TGTGCCAGTAGTATCGGTGTCGGCTCTGGAAACACCATATATTTT. The encoded protein is CASSIGVGSGNTIYF.

The chain carries TRBV5-4 and TRBJ2-1; a weak D match, TRBD2 (5 bases). The CDR3 is 15 amino acids. Trimming left V 3 bases short and J 0 bases short, with 10 bases between. Germline-derived CDR1 and CDR2 are SGHNT and YYREEE (reference sequence). The CDR3 DNA is TGTGCCAGCAGCTCGGACTCCTACTCCTACAATGAGCAGTTCTTC. This sequence encodes CASSSDSYSYNEQFF.

As to this clone: Germline and junction disagree at one end, which may indicate a read error. This rearrangement joins TRBV10-3 to TRBJ2-2, with D possibly TRBD2 on 6 matching bases. CDR1 is ENHRY and CDR2 is SYGVKD in the germline V gene. This CDR3 is 15 amino acids long. DNA for the CDR3: TGTGCCATCAGTGAGTCCGGGGGAGAAAACCGGGGAGCTGTTTTT. Protein product: CAISESGGENRGAVF.

V gene TRBV25-1 combines with J gene TRBJ2-1, with 7 bases aligning to TRBD2. There are 16 residues in the CDR3. V was pared by 6 bases and J by 0 bases, with 8 bases of the junction left unmatched. Germline-derived CDR1 and CDR2 are MGHDK and SYGVNS. The CDR3 nucleotides read TGTGCCAGCAGGCAGAGCGGGGATAGCTCCTACAATGAGCAGTTCTTC. It specifies CASRQSGDSSYNEQFF.

The chain links TRBV3-1 (or the pseudogene TRBV3-2) to TRBJ2-6, with D perhaps TRBD1 (5 bases). CDR1 and CDR2 from the germline V gene are LGHDT and YNNKEL (reference sequence). The CDR3 loop spans 13 amino acids. V lost 6 bases and J lost 5, with 8 bases in between. CDR3 loop: CASSPDRANVLTF. Here the CDR3 DNA reads TGTGCCAGCAGTCCGGACAGGGCCAACGTCCTGACTTTC.

This clone was seen just once. The chain has TRBV19 and TRBJ1-2; tentative D call: TRBD1 (6 bases). Germline V gene data show CDR1 as LNHDA and CDR2 as SQIVND (reference sequence). The CDR3 extends over 15 amino acids. The V end was cut by 3 bases, the J end by 4 bases, with 15 bases between. This CDR3 reads CASSIDRGGGYGYTF. DNA of the CDR3: TGTGCCAGTAGTATCGACCGAGGGGGGGGCTATGGCTACACCTTC.

The chain has TRBV12-3 or TRBV12-4 and TRBJ2-7; D remains unclear. This CDR3 region has 12 residues. V lost 5 bases to trimming and J lost 6 bases, with 11 bases between them. The CDR3 sequence: CASSQPISEQYF. The CDR3 nucleotides are TGTGCCAGCAGTCAACCCATTAGCGAGCAGTACTTC.

V and J are TRBV6-5 and TRBJ2-7, with D perhaps TRBD2 (5 bases). Germline CDR1 reads MNHEY; CDR2 reads SVGAGI. The length of the CDR3 is 14 residues. Trimming pared 3 bases from V and 0 bases from J, leaving 9 bases between. CDR3 DNA sequence: TGTGCCAGCAGTTATGGACTCCACTCCTACGAGCAGTACTTC. This encodes CASSYGLHSYEQYF.